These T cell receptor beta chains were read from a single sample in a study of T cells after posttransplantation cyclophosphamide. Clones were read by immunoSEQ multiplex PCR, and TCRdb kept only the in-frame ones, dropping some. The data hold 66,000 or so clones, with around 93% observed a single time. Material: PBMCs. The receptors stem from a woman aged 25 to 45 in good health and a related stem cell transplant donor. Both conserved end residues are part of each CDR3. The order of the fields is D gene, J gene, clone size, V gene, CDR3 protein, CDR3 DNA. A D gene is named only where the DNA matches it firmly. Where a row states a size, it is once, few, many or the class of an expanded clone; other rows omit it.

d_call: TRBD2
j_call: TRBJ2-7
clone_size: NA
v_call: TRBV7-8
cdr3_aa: CASRQRGSFYEQYF
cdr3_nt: TGTGCCAGCAGACAGCGGGGATCCTTCTACGAGCAGTACTTC

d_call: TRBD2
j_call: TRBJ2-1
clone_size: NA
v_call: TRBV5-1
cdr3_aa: CASSSGGLNDEQFF
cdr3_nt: TGCGCCAGCAGCTCGGGGGGGCTTAACGACGAGCAGTTCTTC

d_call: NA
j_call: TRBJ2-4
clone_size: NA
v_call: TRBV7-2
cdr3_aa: CASSLAVGENIQYF
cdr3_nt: TGTGCCAGCAGCTTAGCCGTGGGAGAAAACATTCAGTACTTC

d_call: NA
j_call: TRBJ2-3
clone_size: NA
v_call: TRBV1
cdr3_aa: CTSSQVYRGRTDTQYF
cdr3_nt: TGCACCAGCAGCCAAGTCTACAGGGGTAGGACAGATACGCAGTATTTT

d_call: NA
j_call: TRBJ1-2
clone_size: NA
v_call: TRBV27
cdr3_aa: CASRLRDGKNYGYTF
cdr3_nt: TGTGCCAGCAGGCTTCGGGACGGCAAGAACTATGGCTACACCTTC

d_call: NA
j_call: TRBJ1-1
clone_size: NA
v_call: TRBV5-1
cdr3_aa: CASSLDAGVGNTEAFF
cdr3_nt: TGCGCCAGCAGCTTGGACGCAGGGGTGGGAAACACTGAAGCTTTCTTT

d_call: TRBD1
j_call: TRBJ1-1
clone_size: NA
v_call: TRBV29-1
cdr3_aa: CSVDTQGLF
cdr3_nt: TGCAGCGTTGACACACAGGGGCTCTTT

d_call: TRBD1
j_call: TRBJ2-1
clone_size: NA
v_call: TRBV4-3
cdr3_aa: CASSQGTGTLYNEQFF
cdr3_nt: TGCGCCAGCAGCCAAGGGACAGGGACCCTCTACAATGAGCAGTTCTTC

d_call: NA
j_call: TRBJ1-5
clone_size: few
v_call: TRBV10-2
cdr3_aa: CASSEIRGGEISNQPQHF
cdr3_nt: TGCGCCAGCAGTGAGATAAGGGGGGGGGAAATAAGCAATCAGCCCCAGCATTTT

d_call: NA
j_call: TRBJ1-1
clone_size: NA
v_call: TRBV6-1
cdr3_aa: CASSDVGQKAFF
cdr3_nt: TGTGCCAGCAGTGACGTAGGACAGAAAGCTTTCTTT

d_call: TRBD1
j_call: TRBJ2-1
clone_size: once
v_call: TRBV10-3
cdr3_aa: CAISARDRDGEQFF
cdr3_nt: TGTGCCATCAGTGCGCGGGACAGGGATGGTGAGCAGTTCTTC

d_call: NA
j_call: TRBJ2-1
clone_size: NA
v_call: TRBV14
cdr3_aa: CASSQAAGPPNEQFF
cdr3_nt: TGTGCCAGCAGCCAAGCTGCCGGGCCCCCCAATGAGCAGTTCTTC

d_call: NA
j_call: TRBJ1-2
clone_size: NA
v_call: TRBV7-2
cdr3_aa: CASSPDRNYGYTF
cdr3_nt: TGTGCCAGCAGCCCCGACCGTAACTATGGCTACACCTTC

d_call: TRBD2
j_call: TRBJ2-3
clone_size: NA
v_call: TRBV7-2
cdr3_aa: CASSLVSGGALVDTQYF
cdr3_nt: TGTGCCAGCAGCTTAGTTAGCGGGGGGGCCTTGGTAGATACGCAGTATTTT

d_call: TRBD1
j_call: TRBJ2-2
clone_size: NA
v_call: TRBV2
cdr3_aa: CASSAVFRGRGDTGELFF
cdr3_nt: TGTGCCAGCAGTGCTGTATTCAGGGGGCGAGGGGACACCGGGGAGCTGTTTTTT